This T cell receptor (beta chain) originates from a study of Ad26.COV2.S vaccination and SARS-CoV-2 variants. Study-wide results and caveats: Spike-specific TCR breadth was greater in vaccine than placebo recipients. Considerable breadth of spike-specific CD8+ and CD4+ T cell responses has reportedly been documented following vaccination.

The J segment lost 6 bases and the V segment lost 2 bases, leaving 6 bases of the junction unmatched. The length of the CDR3 is 14 residues. Germline CDR1 is KGHSH and CDR2 is LQKENI. Treatment indicated: over 15 received Ad26.COV2.S at low or high dose, single or two shots; roughly five received placebo; per-sample allocation not given. Sampling occurred on day 63 after the first vaccine or placebo injection. A Boston donor was an adult aged 18-55 years. Wuhan-strain spike was delivered by a replication-incompetent Ad26 vector. Notes on this clone: Its antigen is not known.

Here immunoSEQ multiplex PCR was the method, and the copy in TCRdb shows in-frame clones only, minus some. The sample has about 350,000 clones; roughly 81% are singletons. The rearrangement links TRBV18 to TRBJ1-1; 7 bases line up with TRBD1. The sequence derives from a person between 18 and 65 years old who received the Ad26.COV2.S COVID-19 vaccine or a placebo. This material consisted of peripheral blood, taken in a trial of Ad26.COV2.S vaccine versus placebo. CDR3 nucleotide sequence: TGTGCCAGCTCACCAGCGACAGGGATGGCTGAAGCTTTCTTT. Its protein product is CASSPATGMAEAFF.